The rows below give T cell receptor beta chains drawn from one sample of a study of identical twins. TCRdb processed the 5' RACE reads anew with MiXCR; each CDR3 protein has one entry. The sample has 700,000 or so distinct CDR3 sequences; less than 25% are singletons. These data also featured in a second study, about T cells expressing NK-cell markers.

Sequencing was done on a sample of PBMCs. All receptors come from a woman under 30 in good health. Each CDR3 is given with its conserved first and last residue. The order of the fields is clone size, D gene, J gene, V gene, CDR3 protein, CDR3 DNA. D genes are given only for firm matches. Size values are once, few and many counts, or a class for expanded clones, and some rows have none.

.,.,TRBJ2-3,TRBV5-1,CASSLITVTDTQYF,TGCGCCAGCAGCTTGATAACAGTCACAGATACGCAGTATTTT
.,.,TRBJ2-7,TRBV29-1,CSVASDQSYEQYF,TGCAGCGTTGCGTCGGACCAATCCTACGAGCAGTACTTC
few,.,TRBJ2-7,TRBV20-1,CSGTLIVSDEQYF,TGCAGTGGGACTCTTATTGTGTCGGACGAGCAGTACTTC
few,TRBD1,TRBJ1-6,TRBV7-8,CASSWDRENSPLHF,TGTGCCAGCAGCTGGGACAGGGAGAATTCACCCCTCCACTTT
many,.,TRBJ1-4,TRBV12-3/TRBV12-4,CASGSGEKLFF,TGTGCCAGCGGAAGCGGTGAAAAACTGTTTTTT
few,.,TRBJ2-7,TRBV5-1,CASSLEGRGRREQYF,TGCGCCAGCAGCTTGGAGGGACGGGGTCGAAGGGAGCAGTACTTC
.,.,TRBJ2-7,TRBV29-1,CSVDSPSSYEQYF,TGCAGCGTTGACTCCCCTAGCTCCTACGAGCAGTACTTC
.,.,TRBJ2-7,TRBV10-3,CAIRAEESVLNEQYF,TGTGCCATCCGGGCCGAGGAGTCGGTTCTTAACGAGCAGTACTTC
.,TRBD1,TRBJ1-4,TRBV5-1,CASSPQGAREKLFF,TGCGCCAGCAGCCCTCAGGGGGCGCGTGAAAAACTGTTTTTT
.,TRBD1,TRBJ1-5,TRBV20-1,CSASRQGLGPQHF,TGCAGTGCTTCTCGACAGGGGTTAGGGCCCCAGCATTTT
.,.,TRBJ2-5,TRBV9,CASSAGTVRETQYF,TGTGCCAGCAGCGCGGGGACGGTGCGGGAGACCCAGTACTTC
.,.,TRBJ2-5,TRBV7-2,CARSTVGGPGETQYF,TGTGCCAGATCCACCGTTGGGGGGCCAGGGGAGACCCAGTACTTC
.,.,TRBJ2-1,TRBV5-1,CAGSFAYEQFF,TGCGCCGGCAGCTTCGCCTATGAGCAGTTCTTC
few,TRBD1,TRBJ1-2,TRBV10-3,CAINDGQGQRGGGYTF,TGTGCCATCAACGACGGACAGGGTCAACGAGGGGGAGGCTACACCTTC
few,.,TRBJ2-3,TRBV2,CASTRTGLRDTQYF,TGTGCCAGCACGCGGACGGGACTTAGGGATACGCAGTATTTT
many,TRBD1,TRBJ2-1,TRBV20-1,CSAGGTGGNEQFF,TGCAGTGCTGGGGGGACAGGGGGCAATGAGCAGTTCTTC
few,TRBD2,TRBJ2-3,TRBV14,CASSQDGLAGAPDTQYF,TGTGCCAGCAGCCAAGATGGGTTAGCGGGAGCCCCAGATACGCAGTATTTT
.,.,TRBJ2-5,TRBV7-2,CASTNRGRETQYF,TGTGCCAGCACCAACCGTGGGCGGGAGACCCAGTACTTC
many,TRBD1,TRBJ2-1,TRBV9,CASSVTGGDYNEQFF,TGTGCCAGCAGCGTTACAGGGGGTGACTACAATGAGCAGTTCTTC
.,.,TRBJ2-7,TRBV5-1,CASSIGQLEQYF,TGCGCCAGCAGCATCGGACAACTCGAGCAGTACTTC
many,.,TRBJ2-7,TRBV6-4,CASSDPKGGSGEQYF,TGTGCCAGCAGTGACCCCAAGGGGGGCTCGGGGGAGCAGTACTTC
.,.,TRBJ2-5,TRBV20-1,CSARDRPTGETQYF,TGCAGTGCTAGAGACCGCCCCACGGGGGAGACCCAGTACTTC
many,TRBD1,TRBJ1-2,TRBV12-3/TRBV12-4,CASSLRQGYGYTF,TGTGCCAGCAGTTTACGACAGGGCTATGGCTACACCTTC
few,.,TRBJ2-5,TRBV20-1,CSARKYDRWQETQYF,TGCAGTGCTAGAAAATATGACAGATGGCAAGAGACCCAGTACTTC
few,TRBD2,TRBJ2-7,TRBV12-3/TRBV12-4,CASSFSGFEQYF,TGTGCCAGCAGTTTTAGCGGGTTCGAGCAGTACTTC
.,.,TRBJ2-7,TRBV7-9,CASSLERLGSYEQYF,TGTGCCAGCAGCTTAGAACGGCTTGGGTCCTACGAGCAGTACTTC